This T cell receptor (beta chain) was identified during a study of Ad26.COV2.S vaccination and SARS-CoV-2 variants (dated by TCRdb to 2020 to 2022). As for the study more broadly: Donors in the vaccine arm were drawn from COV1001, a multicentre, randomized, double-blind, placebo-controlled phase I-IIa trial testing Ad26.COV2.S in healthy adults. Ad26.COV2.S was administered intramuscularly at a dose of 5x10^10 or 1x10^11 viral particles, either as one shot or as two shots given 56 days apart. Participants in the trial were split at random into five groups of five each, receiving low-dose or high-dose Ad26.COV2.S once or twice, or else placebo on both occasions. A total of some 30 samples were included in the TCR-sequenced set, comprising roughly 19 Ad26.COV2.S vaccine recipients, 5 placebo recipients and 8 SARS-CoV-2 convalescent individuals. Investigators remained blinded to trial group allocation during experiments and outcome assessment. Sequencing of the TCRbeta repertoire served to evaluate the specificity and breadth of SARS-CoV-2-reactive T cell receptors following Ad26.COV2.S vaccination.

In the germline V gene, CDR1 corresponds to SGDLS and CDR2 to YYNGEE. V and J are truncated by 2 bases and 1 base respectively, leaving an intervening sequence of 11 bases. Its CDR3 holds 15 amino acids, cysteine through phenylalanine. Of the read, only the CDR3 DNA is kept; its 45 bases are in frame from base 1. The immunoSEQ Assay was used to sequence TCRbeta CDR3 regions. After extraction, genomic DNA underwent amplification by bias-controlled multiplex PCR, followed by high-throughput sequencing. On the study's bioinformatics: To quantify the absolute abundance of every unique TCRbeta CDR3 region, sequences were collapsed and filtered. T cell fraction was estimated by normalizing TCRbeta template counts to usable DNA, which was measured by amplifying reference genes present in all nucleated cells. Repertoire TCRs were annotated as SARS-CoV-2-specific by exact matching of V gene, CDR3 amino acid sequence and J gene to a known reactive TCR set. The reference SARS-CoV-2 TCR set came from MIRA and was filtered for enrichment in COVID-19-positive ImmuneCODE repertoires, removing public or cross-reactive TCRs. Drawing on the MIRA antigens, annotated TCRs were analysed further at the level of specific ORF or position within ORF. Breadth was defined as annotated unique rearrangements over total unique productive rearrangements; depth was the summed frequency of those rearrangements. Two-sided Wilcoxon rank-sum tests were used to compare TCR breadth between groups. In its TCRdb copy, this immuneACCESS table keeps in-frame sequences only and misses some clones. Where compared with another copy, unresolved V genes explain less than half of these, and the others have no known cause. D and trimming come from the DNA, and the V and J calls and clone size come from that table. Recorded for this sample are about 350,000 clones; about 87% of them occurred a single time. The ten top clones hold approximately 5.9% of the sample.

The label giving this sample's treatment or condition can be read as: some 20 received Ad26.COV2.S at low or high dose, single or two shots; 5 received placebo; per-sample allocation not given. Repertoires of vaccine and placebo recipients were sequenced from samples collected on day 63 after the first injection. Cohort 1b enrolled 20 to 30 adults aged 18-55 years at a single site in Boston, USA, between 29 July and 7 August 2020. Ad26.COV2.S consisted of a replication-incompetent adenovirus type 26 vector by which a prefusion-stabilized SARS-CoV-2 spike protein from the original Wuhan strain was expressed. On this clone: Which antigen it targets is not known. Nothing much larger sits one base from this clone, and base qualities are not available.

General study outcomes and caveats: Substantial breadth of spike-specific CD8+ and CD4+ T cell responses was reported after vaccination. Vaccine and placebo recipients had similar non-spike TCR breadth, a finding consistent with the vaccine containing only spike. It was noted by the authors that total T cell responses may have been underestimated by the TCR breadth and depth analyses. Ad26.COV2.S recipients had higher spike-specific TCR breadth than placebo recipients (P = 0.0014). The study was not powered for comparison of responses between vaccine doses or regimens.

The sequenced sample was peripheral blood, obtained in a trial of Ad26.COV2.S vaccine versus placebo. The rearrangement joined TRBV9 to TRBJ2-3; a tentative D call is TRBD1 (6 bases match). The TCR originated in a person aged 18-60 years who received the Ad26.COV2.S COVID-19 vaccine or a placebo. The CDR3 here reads CASSVSRGGTDTQYF. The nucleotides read TGTGCCAGCAGCGTGAGCAGGGGTGGCACAGATACGCAGTATTTT. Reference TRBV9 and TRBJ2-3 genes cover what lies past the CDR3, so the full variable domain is DSGVTQTPKHLITATGQRVTLRCSPRSGDLSVYWYQQSLDQGLQFLIQYYNGEERAKGNILERFSAQQFPDLHSELNLSSLELGDSALYFCASSVSRGGTDTQYFGPGTRLTVL.